One sample yielded the 25 T cell receptor beta chains listed below, sequenced in a study of CXCR3-negative and CXCR3-positive naive CD8 T cells. 5' RACE with UMI labels generated the TRB cDNA libraries. TCRdb reprocessed the 5' RACE reads, keeping one entry per CDR3 protein, no DNA. The sample totals tens of thousands of distinct CDR3 sequences; its top ten clones hold around 1%. The specimen sequenced was naive CXCR3- CD8+ T cells from blood. This sample's subset: CD45RO-CCR7+CD27+CD95- naive CD8+ T cells lacking CXCR3 (TNR3-). The source is a human donor in good health. Some clones in this sample may be carry-over from other donors' samples.

The rearrangement joins TRBV20-1 to TRBJ2-1; without DNA, the TCRdb call of TRBD1 cannot be checked. Germline V lookup: CDR1 DFQATT, CDR2 SNEGSKA (reference sequence). This CDR3 comprises 13 residues. The chain's CDR3 is CSASSGSYNEQFF.

This chain connects TRBV29-1 to TRBJ2-1; the D gene TCRdb calls, TRBD2, cannot be checked with no DNA. The CDR3 contains 13 residues. The germline V gene has CDR1 SQVTM and CDR2 ANQGSEA. This CDR3 reads CSVEPGLAGDRFF.

The chain uses TRBV5-1 and TRBJ2-7. This CDR3 has 13 residues. The germline V gene encodes CDR1 SGHRS and CDR2 YFSETQ. CDR3 loop: CASSLEVAYEQYF. The full variable domain, rest sourced from reference TRBV5-1 and TRBJ2-7, is KAGVTQTPRYLIKTRGQQVTLSCSPISGHRSVSWYQQTPGQGLQFLFEYFSETQRNKGNFPGRFSGRQFSNSRSEMNVSTLELGDSALYLCASSLEVAYEQYFGPGTRLTVT.

This chain links TRBV7-9 with TRBJ2-1; with no DNA, the TCRdb D assignment of TRBD1 cannot be verified. CDR1 and CDR2 from the germline V gene are SEHNR and FQNEAQ (reference sequence). The CDR3 spans 15 residues. The CDR3 sequence is CASSPRQGRSNEQFF.

CDR3 sequence: CSARLSVTYEQYF. This chain uses TRBV20-1 with TRBJ2-7. Per the germline V gene, CDR1 is DFQATT and CDR2 is SNEGSKA (reference sequence). The CDR3 is made up of 13 amino acids.

V usage is TRBV29-1 and J usage is TRBJ2-3. The CDR3 spans 15 residues. Germline CDR1 and CDR2: SQVTM and ANQGSEA. This chain's CDR3 is CSVEDPAVGTDTQYF.

V is TRBV4-1 and J is TRBJ2-3; TCRdb designates TRBD1, a call that cannot be tested without DNA. The CDR3 runs 14 residues. Per germline, CDR1 MGHRA and CDR2 YSYEKL. The CDR3 protein is CASSLGQGADTQYF.

The V gene is TRBV12-3 or TRBV12-4, the J gene TRBJ2-1; the D call of TRBD2 rests on TCRdb alone, since no DNA is present to check it. The CDR3 has 13 residues. CDR3 sequence: CASNPSGDNEQFF.

The chain carries TRBV29-1 and TRBJ2-7; absent DNA, TCRdb's TRBD1 call cannot be checked. This CDR3 has 12 residues. CDR1 is SQVTM and CDR2 is ANQGSEA in the germline V gene. The CDR3 sequence is CSVLTGGYEQYF.

This clonotype is identified as medium-sized (0.01 to 0.1%) from frequency. The V and J genes are TRBV11-2 and TRBJ1-1; TCRdb reports TRBD1, a call that lacks DNA to check it against. Germline values: CDR1 SGHAT, CDR2 FQNNGV. CDR3 size: 15 residues. CDR3 sequence: CASSFYRGTNTEAFF.

The chain recombines TRBV20-1 with TRBJ2-7; there is no DNA to check the TCRdb D call of TRBD1. The CDR3 covers 15 residues. The V gene's germline CDR1 is DFQATT and CDR2 SNEGSKA (reference sequence). The CDR3 spells CSASDRDKTDYEQYF.

The chain uses TRBV29-1 and TRBJ2-3; the TCRdb D gene call, TRBD2, has no DNA to confirm it. Germline loops: CDR1 SQVTM, CDR2 ANQGSEA. CDR3 length equals 14 residues. The chain's CDR3 is CSSSGRDRTDTQYF.

The rearrangement links TRBV7-6 to TRBJ2-7. Germline V gene data show CDR1 as SGHVS and CDR2 as FNYEAQ. This CDR3 spans 14 amino acids. The CDR3 here is CASSADSSSYEQYF.

The chain is built from TRBV9 and TRBJ2-1; the D call from TCRdb, TRBD1, cannot be confirmed without DNA. This CDR3 has 12 residues. The germline V gene has CDR1 SGDLS and CDR2 YYNGEE. The CDR3 spells CASNPGGVEQFF.

V gene TRBV19 combines with J gene TRBJ2-1; TCRdb returns TRBD2, unconfirmable since there is no DNA. The length of the CDR3 is 14 residues. CDR1 and CDR2 from the germline V gene are LNHDA and SQIVND (reference sequence). The CDR3 is CASETSGRYNEQFF.

The chain joins TRBV5-5 to TRBJ2-5; TCRdb's D call, TRBD1, is unchecked because there is no DNA. Germline V gene sequence: CDR1 SGHKS, CDR2 YYEKEE (reference sequence). The CDR3 covers 15 residues. CDR3 sequence: CASSSLGNRRETQYF.

The chain employs TRBV29-1 and TRBJ2-3. This CDR3 has 13 residues. Germline V gene data show CDR1 as SQVTM and CDR2 as ANQGSEA. The CDR3 sequence: CSVVVSNTDTQYF.

V and J are TRBV11-2 and TRBJ2-7; checking the TCRdb D call of TRBD2 is not possible without DNA. This CDR3 contains 14 residues. Germline CDR1 SGHAT, CDR2 FQNNGV. CDR3 sequence: CASSTGTSSYEQYF.

The chain combines TRBV20-1 with TRBJ1-1; TCRdb picks TRBD1, but there is no DNA to check that call. CDR1 is DFQATT and CDR2 is SNEGSKA in the germline V gene (reference sequence). The length of the CDR3 is 14 residues. The CDR3 region is CSASKQGESTEAFF.

The V gene is TRBV29-1, the J gene TRBJ1-1; TCRdb picks TRBD1, but there is no DNA to check that call. There are 15 residues in the CDR3. Germline V gene lookup returns CDR1 SQVTM and CDR2 ANQGSEA. CDR3 loop: CSVVGQGDRLGEAFF.

The chain links TRBV2 to TRBJ1-1; TCRdb lists TRBD1, though no DNA is available to test this call. This CDR3 comprises 12 residues. Looked up from germline, CDR1 is SNHLY and CDR2 is FYNNEI. CDR3 in amino acids: CASKETGDSAFF.

This rearrangement joins TRBV6-5 to TRBJ2-1; with no DNA, the TCRdb D assignment of TRBD2 cannot be verified. The CDR3 sequence is 15 residues long. CDR1 and CDR2 from the germline V gene are MNHEY and SVGAGI. The CDR3 here is CASTLAGGIYNEQFF.

This chain links TRBV20-1 with TRBJ2-1; the TRBD2 assignment by TCRdb is unverifiable without DNA. The CDR3 has 14 residues. Per the germline V gene, CDR1 is DFQATT and CDR2 is SNEGSKA (reference sequence). This CDR3 is CSTKGGLSYNEQFF.

V usage is TRBV25-1 and J usage is TRBJ1-6. Germline V CDR1 and CDR2: MGHDK, SYGVNS. There are 14 residues in the CDR3. The CDR3 loop reads CASSGGGALATLHF.

The CDR3: CSVEDHPSYGYTF. The chain is built from TRBV29-1 and TRBJ1-2. Germline V CDR1 and CDR2: SQVTM, ANQGSEA. This CDR3 region has 13 residues.